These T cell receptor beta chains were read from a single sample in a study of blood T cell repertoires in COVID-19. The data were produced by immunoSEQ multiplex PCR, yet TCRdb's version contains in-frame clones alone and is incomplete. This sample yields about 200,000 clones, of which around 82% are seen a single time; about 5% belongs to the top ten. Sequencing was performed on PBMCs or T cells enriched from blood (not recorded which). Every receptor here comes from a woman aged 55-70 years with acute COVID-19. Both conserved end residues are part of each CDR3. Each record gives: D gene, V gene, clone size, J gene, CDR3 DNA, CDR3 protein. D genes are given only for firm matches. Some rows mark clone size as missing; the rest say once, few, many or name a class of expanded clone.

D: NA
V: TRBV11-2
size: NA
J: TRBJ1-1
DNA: TGTGCCAGCAGCTTACGTGGTCAGGCTAACACTGAAGCTTTCTTT
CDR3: CASSLRGQANTEAFF

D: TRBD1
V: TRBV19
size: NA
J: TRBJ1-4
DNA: TGTGCCAGTAGTAGAAGGACAGGGGTTAAATCTAATGAAAAACTGTTTTTT
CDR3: CASSRRTGVKSNEKLFF

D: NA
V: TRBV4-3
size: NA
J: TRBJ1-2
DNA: TGCGCCAGCAGCCAAGGATTCGGGGGGAACTATGGCTACACCTTC
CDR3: CASSQGFGGNYGYTF

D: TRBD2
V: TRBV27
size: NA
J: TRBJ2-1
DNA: TGTGCCAGCAGTTTGGGTAGCGGGAGTTGGATCAATGAGCAGTTCTTC
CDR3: CASSLGSGSWINEQFF

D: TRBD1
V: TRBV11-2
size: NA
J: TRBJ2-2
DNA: TGTGCCAGCAGTATGGGACAGCCGAACACCGGGGAGCTGTTTTTT
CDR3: CASSMGQPNTGELFF

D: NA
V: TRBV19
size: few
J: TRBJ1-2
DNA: TGTGCCAGTAGTATGCAGGGGATAGGTGGGGGCGGCTACACCTTC
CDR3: CASSMQGIGGGGYTF

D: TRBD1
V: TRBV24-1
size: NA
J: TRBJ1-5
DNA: TGTGCCACCAGTGCCGACTCTACAGGGGTCTCGGGCAATCAGCCCCAGCATTTT
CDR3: CATSADSTGVSGNQPQHF

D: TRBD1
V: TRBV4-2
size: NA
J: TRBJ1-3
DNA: TGTGCCAGCAGCCAGACAGGGGGAGATGGAAACACCATATATTTT
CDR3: CASSQTGGDGNTIYF

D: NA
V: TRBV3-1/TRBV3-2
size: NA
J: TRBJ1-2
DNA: TGTGCCAGCAGCCGTACTACCCCCGGTGGCTACACCTTC
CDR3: CASSRTTPGGYTF

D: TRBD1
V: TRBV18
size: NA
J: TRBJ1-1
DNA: TGTGCCAGCTCAACCTCGACCGGGACAGGGTTACTCGCTTTCTTT
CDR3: CASSTSTGTGLLAFF

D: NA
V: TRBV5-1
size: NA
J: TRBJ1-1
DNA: TGCGCCAGCAGCTTGATCTCCCGGGGGGCTGAAGCTTTCTTT
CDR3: CASSLISRGAEAFF

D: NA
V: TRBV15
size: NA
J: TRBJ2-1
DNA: TGTGCCACCAGGGGGGGGGCAGGCTCCTACAATGAGCAGTTCTTC
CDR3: CATRGGAGSYNEQFF

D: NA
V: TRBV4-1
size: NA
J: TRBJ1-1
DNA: TGCGCCAGCAGCCTACCCAGGGGGAACACTGAAGCTTTCTTT
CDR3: CASSLPRGNTEAFF

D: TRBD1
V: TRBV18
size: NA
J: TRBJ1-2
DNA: TGTGCCAGCTCGCCCGGGACAGGGATCTCGAACTATGGCTACACCTTC
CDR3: CASSPGTGISNYGYTF

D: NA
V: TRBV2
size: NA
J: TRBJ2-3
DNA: TGTGTCAGCAGTCAAACTAGTAGTGGGCGGTCAGATACGCAGTATTTT
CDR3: CVSSQTSSGRSDTQYF

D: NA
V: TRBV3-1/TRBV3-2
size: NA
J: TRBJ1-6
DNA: TGTGCCAGCAGCCAAGAGGGCAGCCCCCGACACGGTCCCCTCCACTTT
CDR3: CASSQEGSPRHGPLHF

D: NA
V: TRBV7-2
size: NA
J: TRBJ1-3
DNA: TGTGCCAGCAGCTTAGTGGGGGGGAGGGAGTCGAACACCATATATTTT
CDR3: CASSLVGGRESNTIYF

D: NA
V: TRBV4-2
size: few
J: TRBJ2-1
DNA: TGTGCCAGCAGCCAAGATTTGCGGTACAATGAGCAGTTCTTC
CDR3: CASSQDLRYNEQFF

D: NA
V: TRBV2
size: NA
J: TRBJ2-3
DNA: TGTGCCTCAGCACTAGCAATAGATACGCAGTATTTT
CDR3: CASALAIDTQYF

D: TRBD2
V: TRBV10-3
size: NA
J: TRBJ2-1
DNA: TGTGCCATCAGTGACTTCTCTTCTAGCGGGAGGAGTCGGGGTAGTGAGCAGTTCTTC
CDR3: CAISDFSSSGRSRGSEQFF

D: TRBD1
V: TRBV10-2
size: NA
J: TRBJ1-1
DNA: TGCGCCAGCAGCCCAGGGGGCGCGATCGCTGAAGCTTTCTTT
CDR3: CASSPGGAIAEAFF

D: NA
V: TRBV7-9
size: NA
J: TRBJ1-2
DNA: TGTGCCAGCAGCTTAGGGACAGTAGATGGCTACACCTTC
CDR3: CASSLGTVDGYTF

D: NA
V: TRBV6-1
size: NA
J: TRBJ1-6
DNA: TGTGCCAGCAGTGAAAGTAAAGTGGTTAAGGGGTACAATTCACCCCTCCACTTT
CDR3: CASSESKVVKGYNSPLHF

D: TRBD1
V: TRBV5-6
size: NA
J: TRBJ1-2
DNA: TGTGCCAGCAGCGACACAGGGGGGAATGGCTACACCTTC
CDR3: CASSDTGGNGYTF

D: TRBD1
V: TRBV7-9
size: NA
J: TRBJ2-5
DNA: TGTGCCAGCAGCAAGGGACAGGGGGCTCAAGAGACCCAGTACTTC
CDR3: CASSKGQGAQETQYF

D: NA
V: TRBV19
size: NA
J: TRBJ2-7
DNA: TGTGCCAGTAGAGCGGGCCAGATGTACGAGCAGTACTTC
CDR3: CASRAGQMYEQYF

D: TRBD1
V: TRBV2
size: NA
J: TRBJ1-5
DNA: TGTGCCAGCAGTGATACGGACAGGGGGTGGGGACAGCCCCAGCATTTT
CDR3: CASSDTDRGWGQPQHF

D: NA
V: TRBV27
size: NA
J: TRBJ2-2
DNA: TGTGCCAGCAGTAGCTTAGCGGAGCCCACCGGGGAGCTGTTTTTT
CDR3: CASSSLAEPTGELFF

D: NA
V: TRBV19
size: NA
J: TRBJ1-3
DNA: TGTGCCAGTAGTCCCCCGCGGGGCCAGGGCAACACCATATATTTT
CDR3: CASSPPRGQGNTIYF

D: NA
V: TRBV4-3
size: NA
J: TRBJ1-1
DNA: TGCGCCAGCAGCCGCCAGATGAACACTGAAGCTTTCTTT
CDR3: CASSRQMNTEAFF

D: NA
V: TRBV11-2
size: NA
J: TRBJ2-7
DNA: TGTGCCAGCAGCTTAGTACAGATATTTCTTTCCTACGAGCAGTACTTC
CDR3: CASSLVQIFLSYEQYF

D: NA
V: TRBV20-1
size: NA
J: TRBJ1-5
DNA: TGCAGTGCTAGTGCCGGGGATCAGCCCCAGCATTTT
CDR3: CSASAGDQPQHF

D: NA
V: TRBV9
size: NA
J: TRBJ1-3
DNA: TGTGCCAGCAGCGTAGATTTAGAGGGCTCTGGAAACACCATATATTTT
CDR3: CASSVDLEGSGNTIYF

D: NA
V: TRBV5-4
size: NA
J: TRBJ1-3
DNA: TGTGCCAGCAGCTTGGCTTTGGGCACCTCTGGAAACACCATATATTTT
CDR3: CASSLALGTSGNTIYF

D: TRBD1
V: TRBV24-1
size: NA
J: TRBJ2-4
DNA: TGTGCCACCAGTGGACAGGGGGTAAACATTCAGTACTTC
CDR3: CATSGQGVNIQYF

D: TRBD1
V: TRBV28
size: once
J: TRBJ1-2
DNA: TGTGCCAGCAGTGGGACAGACTATGGCTACACCTTC
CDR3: CASSGTDYGYTF

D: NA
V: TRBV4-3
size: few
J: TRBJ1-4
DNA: TGCGCCAGCAGCCAAGATGTACAGGTCGAAAATGAAAAACTGTTTTTT
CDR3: CASSQDVQVENEKLFF

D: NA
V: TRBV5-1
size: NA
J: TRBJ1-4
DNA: TGCGCCAGCAGCTTGGCCCCACAGGGATCTAATGAAAAACTGTTTTTT
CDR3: CASSLAPQGSNEKLFF

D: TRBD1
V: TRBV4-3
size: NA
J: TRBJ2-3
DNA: TGCGCCAGCAGCCAGACAGGGGACACAGATACGCAGTATTTT
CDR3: CASSQTGDTDTQYF

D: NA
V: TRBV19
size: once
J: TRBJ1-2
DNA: TGTGCCAGTAGTATCGGGACTAACTATGGCTACACCTTC
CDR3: CASSIGTNYGYTF

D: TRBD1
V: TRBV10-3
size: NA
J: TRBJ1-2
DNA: TGTGCCATCAGTGCGGGACAGGACGTTAACTATGGCTACACCTTC
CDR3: CAISAGQDVNYGYTF

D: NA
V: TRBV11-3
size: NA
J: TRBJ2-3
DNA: TGTGCCAGCAGCTTAGGGCGTCGGGAGTCGGCAGATACGCAGTATTTT
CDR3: CASSLGRRESADTQYF

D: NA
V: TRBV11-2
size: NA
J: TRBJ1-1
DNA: TGTGCCAGCAGCTTAAACAGCTACACTGAAGCTTTCTTT
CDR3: CASSLNSYTEAFF

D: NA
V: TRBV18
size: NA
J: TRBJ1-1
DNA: TGTGCCAGCTCACCACCCAGGGGCGAGGCTGAAGCTTTCTTT
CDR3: CASSPPRGEAEAFF

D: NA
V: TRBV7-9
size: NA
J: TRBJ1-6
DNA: TGTGCCAGCAGCTTAGGGGGAGGGTACCTTAATTCACCCCTCCACTTT
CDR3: CASSLGGGYLNSPLHF